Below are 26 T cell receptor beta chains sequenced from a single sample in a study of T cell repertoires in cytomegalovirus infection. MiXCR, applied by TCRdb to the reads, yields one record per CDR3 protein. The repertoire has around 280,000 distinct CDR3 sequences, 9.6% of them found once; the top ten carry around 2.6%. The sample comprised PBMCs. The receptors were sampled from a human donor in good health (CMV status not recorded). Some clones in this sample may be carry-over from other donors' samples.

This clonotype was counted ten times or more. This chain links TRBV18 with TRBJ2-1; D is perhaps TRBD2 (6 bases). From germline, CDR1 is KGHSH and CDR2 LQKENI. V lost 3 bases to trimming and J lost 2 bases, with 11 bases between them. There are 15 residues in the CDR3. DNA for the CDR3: TGTGCCAGCTCACCTAGCGGTGTCACCTACAATGAGCAGTTCTTC. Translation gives CASSPSGVTYNEQFF.

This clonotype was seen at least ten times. CDR3 coding DNA: TGTGCCAGCAGTTCATCCGGCGGACAGGTCACCCTCTACGAGCAGTACGTC. Translating gives CASSSSGGQVTLYEQYV. The V and J genes are TRBV28 and TRBJ2-7, with 7 positions matching TRBD1. V trimming: 4 bases; J trimming: 3 bases; junction bases outside the gene matches: 15. Germline V gene sequence: CDR1 MDHEN, CDR2 SYDVKM. This CDR3 comprises 17 residues.

The CDR3 nucleotides read TGCGCCAGCAGCCAAGTTCTCGGCGGACAGGACTACGAGCAGTACGTC. Protein product: CASSQVLGGQDYEQYV. The gene calls are TRBV4-1 and TRBJ2-7, with 7 bases aligning to TRBD1. Germline CDR1 and CDR2: MGHRA and YSYEKL. The CDR3 has 16 amino acids. Unmatched junction bases numbered 9, after V lost 1 base and J lost 3 bases.

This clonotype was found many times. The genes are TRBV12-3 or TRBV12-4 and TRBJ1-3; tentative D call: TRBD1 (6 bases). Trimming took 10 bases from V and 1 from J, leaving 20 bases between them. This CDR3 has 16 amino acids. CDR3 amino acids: CATRGGGTLSGNTIYF. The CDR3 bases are TGTGCCACCCGAGGGGGGGGCACCCTATCTGGAAACACCATATATTTT.

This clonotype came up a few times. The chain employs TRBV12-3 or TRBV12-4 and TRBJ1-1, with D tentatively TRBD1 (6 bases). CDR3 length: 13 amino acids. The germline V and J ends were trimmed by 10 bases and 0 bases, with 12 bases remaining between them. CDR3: CATRGSVNTEAFF. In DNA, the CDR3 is TGTGCCACCAGGGGAAGTGTGAACACTGAAGCTTTCTTT.

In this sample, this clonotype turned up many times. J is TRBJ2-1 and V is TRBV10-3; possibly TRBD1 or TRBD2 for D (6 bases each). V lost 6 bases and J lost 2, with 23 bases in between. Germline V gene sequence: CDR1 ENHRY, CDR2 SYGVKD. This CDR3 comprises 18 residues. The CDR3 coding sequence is TGTGCCATCAGCTCCGATGGGGGGCAACGGGGGACCTACAATGAGCAGTTCTTC. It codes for CAISSDGGQRGTYNEQFF.

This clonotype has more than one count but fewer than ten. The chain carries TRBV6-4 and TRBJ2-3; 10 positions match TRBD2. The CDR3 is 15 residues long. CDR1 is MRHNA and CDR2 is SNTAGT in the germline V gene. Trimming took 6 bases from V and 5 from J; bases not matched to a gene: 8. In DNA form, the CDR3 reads TGTGCCAGCAGCCAGACTAGCGGGCAAAGAGATACGCAGTATTTT. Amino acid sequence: CASSQTSGQRDTQYF.

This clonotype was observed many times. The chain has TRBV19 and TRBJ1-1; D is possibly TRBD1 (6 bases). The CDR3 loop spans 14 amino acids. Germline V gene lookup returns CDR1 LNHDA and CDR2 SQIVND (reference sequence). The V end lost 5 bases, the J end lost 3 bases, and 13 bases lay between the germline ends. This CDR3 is CASSVNGQYTEAFF. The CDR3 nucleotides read TGTGCCAGTAGTGTCAACGGACAGTACACTGAAGCTTTCTTT.

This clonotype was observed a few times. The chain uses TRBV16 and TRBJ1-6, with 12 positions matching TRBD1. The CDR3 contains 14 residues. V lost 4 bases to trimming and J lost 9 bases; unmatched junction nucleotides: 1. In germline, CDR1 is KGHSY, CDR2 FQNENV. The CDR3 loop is CASSPGQGASPLHF. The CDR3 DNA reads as TGTGCCAGCAGCCCGGGACAGGGGGCTTCACCCCTCCACTTT.

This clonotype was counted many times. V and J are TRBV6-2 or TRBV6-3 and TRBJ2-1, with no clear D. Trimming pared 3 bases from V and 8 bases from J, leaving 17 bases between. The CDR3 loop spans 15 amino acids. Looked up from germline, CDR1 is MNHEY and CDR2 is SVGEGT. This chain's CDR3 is CASSYEVSSVDEQFF. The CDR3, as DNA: TGTGCCAGCAGTTATGAAGTAAGCAGTGTTGATGAGCAGTTCTTC.

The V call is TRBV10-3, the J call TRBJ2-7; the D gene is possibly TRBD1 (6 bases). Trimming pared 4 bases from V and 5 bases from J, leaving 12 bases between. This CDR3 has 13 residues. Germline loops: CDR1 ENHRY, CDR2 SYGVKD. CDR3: CAISVDRRNEQYV. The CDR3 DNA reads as TGTGCCATCAGTGTAGACAGGAGAAACGAGCAGTACGTC.

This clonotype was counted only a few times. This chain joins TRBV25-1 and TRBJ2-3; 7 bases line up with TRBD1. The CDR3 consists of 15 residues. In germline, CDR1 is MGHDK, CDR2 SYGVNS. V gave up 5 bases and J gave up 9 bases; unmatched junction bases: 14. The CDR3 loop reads CASSPRTGPHGTQYF. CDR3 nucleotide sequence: TGTGCCAGCAGTCCACGGACAGGACCCCATGGGACGCAGTATTTT.

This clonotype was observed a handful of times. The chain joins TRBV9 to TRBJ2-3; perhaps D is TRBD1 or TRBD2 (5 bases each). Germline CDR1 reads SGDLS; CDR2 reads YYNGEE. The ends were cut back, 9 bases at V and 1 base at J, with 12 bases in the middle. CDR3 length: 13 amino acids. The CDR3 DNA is TGTGCCACAGCGAGGGGCGGCACAGATACGCAGTATTTT. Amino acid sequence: CATARGGTDTQYF. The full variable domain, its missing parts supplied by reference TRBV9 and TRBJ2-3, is DSGVTQTPKHLITATGQRVTLRCSPRSGDLSVYWYQQSLDQGLQFLIQYYNGEERAKGNILERFSAQQFPDLHSELNLSSLELGDSALYFCATARGGTDTQYFGPGTRLTVL.

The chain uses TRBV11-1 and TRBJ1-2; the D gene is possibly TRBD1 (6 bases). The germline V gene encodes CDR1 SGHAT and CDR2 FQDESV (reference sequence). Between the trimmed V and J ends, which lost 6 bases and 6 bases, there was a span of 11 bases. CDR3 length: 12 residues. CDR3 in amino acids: CASSRRQDGYTF. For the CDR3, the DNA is TGTGCCAGCAGTCGGCGACAGGATGGCTACACCTTC.

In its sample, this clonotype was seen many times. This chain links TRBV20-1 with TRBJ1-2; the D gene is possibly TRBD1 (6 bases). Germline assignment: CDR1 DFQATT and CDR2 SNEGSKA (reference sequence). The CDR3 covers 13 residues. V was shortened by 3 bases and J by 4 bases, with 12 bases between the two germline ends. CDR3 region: CSASPRGVYGYTF. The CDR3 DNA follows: TGCAGTGCTAGCCCCAGGGGAGTCTATGGCTACACCTTC.

DNA of the CDR3: TGTGCCAGCAGCCAAGAAGTCCCGGGGGCGGCGAGCACAGATACGCAGTATTTT. Translating gives CASSQEVPGAASTDTQYF. This chain connects TRBV4-2 to TRBJ2-3; D is tentatively TRBD1 or TRBD2 (6 bases each). The V and J ends lost 0 bases and 0 bases respectively, with 16 bases between them. Germline V gene data show CDR1 as LGHNA and CDR2 as YNFKEQ. The CDR3 runs 18 residues.

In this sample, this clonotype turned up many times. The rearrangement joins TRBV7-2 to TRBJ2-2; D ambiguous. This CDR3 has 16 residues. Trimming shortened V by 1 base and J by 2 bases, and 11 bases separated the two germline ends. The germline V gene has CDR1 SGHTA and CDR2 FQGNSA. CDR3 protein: CASSLGVTPNTGELFF. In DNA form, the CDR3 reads TGTGCCAGCAGCTTAGGTGTGACACCAAACACCGGGGAGCTGTTTTTT.

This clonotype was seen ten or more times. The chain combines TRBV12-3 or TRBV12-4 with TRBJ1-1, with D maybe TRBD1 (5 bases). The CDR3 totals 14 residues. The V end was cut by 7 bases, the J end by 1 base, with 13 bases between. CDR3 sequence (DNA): TGTGCCAGCAACCTCCCGACAGCGAACACTGAAGCTTTCTTT. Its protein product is CASNLPTANTEAFF.

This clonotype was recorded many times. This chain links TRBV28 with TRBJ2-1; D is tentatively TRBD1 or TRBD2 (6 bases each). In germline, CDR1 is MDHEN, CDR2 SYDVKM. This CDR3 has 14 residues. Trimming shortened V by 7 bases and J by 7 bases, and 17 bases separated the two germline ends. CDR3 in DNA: TGTGCCAGCATTTTTTCGGGGGCGCGGAATGAGCAGTTCTTC. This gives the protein CASIFSGARNEQFF.

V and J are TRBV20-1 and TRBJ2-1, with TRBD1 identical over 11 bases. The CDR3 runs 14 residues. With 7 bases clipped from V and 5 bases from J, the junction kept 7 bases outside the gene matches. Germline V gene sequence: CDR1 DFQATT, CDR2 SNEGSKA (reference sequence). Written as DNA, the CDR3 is TGCAGTGTAGGACAGGGGGCGAATAACAATGAGCAGTTCTTC. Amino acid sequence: CSVGQGANNNEQFF.

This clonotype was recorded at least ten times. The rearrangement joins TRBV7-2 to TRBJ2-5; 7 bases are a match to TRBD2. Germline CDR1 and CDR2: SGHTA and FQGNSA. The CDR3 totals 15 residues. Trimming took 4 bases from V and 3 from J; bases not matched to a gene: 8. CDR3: CASSWTSAGEETQYF. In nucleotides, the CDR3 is TGTGCCAGCAGCTGGACTAGTGCGGGAGAAGAGACCCAGTACTTC.

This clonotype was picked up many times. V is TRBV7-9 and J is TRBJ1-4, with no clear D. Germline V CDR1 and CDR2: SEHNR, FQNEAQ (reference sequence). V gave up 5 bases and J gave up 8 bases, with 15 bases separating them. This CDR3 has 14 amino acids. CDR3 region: CASSDGARREKLFF. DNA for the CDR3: TGTGCCAGCAGCGACGGAGCGCGAAGGGAAAAACTGTTTTTT.

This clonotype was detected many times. The CDR3, as DNA: TGTGCCAGCAGTTACTCTAGTAACCGGGCAGGTGAAGCTTTCTTT. It codes for CASSYSSNRAGEAFF. The rearrangement uses TRBV6-2 or TRBV6-3 and TRBJ1-1; D is ambiguous. Germline CDR1 is MNHEY and CDR2 is SVGEGT. CDR3 size: 15 residues. The germline V and J ends were trimmed by 0 bases and 7 bases, with 15 bases remaining between them.

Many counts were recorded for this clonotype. CDR3 bases: TGTGCCAGCAGCTCTATTCCGACTAGCGGGGGGGGGGATGAGCAGTTCTTC. Its protein is CASSSIPTSGGGDEQFF. The gene calls are TRBV6-2 or TRBV6-3 and TRBJ2-1; 14 bases line up with TRBD2. Trimming at V came to 6 bases and at J to 8 bases, leaving 12 bases not matched to a gene. The CDR3 sequence is 17 residues long. The germline V gene has CDR1 MNHEY and CDR2 SVGEGT.

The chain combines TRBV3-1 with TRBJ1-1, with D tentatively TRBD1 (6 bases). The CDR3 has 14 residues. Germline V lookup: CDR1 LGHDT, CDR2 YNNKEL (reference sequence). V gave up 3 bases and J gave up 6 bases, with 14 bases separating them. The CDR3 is CASSQKWAGAEAFF. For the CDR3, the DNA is TGTGCCAGCAGCCAGAAGTGGGCAGGGGCTGAAGCTTTCTTT.

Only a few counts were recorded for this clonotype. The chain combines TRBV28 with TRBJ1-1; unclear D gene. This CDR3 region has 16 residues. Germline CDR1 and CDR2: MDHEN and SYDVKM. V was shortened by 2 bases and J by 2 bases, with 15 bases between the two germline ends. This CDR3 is CASSLISGRANTEAFF. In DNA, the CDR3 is TGTGCCAGCAGTTTAATATCCGGGAGAGCTAACACTGAAGCTTTCTTT. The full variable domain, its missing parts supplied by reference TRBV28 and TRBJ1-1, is DVKVTQSSRYLVKRTGEKVFLECVQDMDHENMFWYRQDPGLGLRLIYFSYDVKMKEKGDIPEGYSVSREKKERFSLILESASTNQTSMYLCASSLISGRANTEAFFGQGTRLTVV.